This record looks at one T cell receptor beta chain sequence and its context. Its target is not known. This specimen belongs to a study of cytomegalovirus exposure and HLA in healthy donors. This CDR3 region has 16 residues. Trimming cost V 8 bases and J 9 bases; bases outside gene matches: 15. Germline V lookup: CDR1 SGHTA, CDR2 FQGNSA. In the PCR, 60 Vbeta and 13 Jbeta primers were used. Sequencing used immunoSEQ multiplex PCR; TCRdb keeps in-frame clones, though not all of them. The sample contains approximately 53,000 clones, 72% of which appear only once. General study points: Reportedly, fewer N-insertions than the approximately 600-donor mean appeared in an Asian-associated ancestry cluster in a later analysis. Previously analyzed data showed that most TCR beta V segments were productive at a frequency of about 87% or about 30%.

Specimen: PBMCs. The chain carries TRBV7-2 and TRBJ1-6, with 8 bases matching TRBD1. This clonotype was sampled from a woman in her forties or fifties in good health and CMV-seronegative. The CDR3 bases are TGTGCCAGCCGCCCCCCGCCGACAGGGGTTGGTTCACCCCTCCACTTT. Translation: CASRPPPTGVGSPLHF. The full variable domain, in which reference TRBV7-2 and TRBJ1-6 provide the parts outside the CDR3, is GAGVSQSPSNKVTEKGKDVELRCDPISGHTALYWYRQSLGQGLEFLIYFQGNSAPDKSGLPSDRFSAERTGGSVSTLTIQRTQQEDSAVYLCASRPPPTGVGSPLHFGNGTRLTVT.